This TCR beta chain was identified during a study of T-cell reconstitution after alpha-beta-depleted transplantation in children. Broader study findings: Reportedly, alpha-beta T cells present about two months post-transplant originated from several hundred expanded clones of graft origin. Some patients' high day-60 TCRbeta diversity was attributed to recipient cells surviving conditioning. At one year after transplant, newly produced T cells mostly accounted for T-cell counts and diversity.

This CDR3 has 12 residues. The V and J ends lost 2 bases and 1 base respectively, with 6 bases between them. Germline V gene lookup returns CDR1 DFQATT and CDR2 SNEGSKA (reference sequence). Unique molecular identifiers were incorporated into the prepared TCRbeta library. Each CDR3 protein gets one entry after TCRdb re-called the PCR reads with MiXCR. Here the sample spans hundreds of thousands of distinct CDR3 sequences, around 15% being singletons. In its sample, this clonotype was seen a few times. Its cognate antigen is unknown. The chain couples TRBV20-1 to TRBJ2-7; no clear D gene. This clonotype was obtained from a boy under three years old who had a stem cell transplant for Wiskott-Aldrich syndrome, so the T cells may come from the graft donor. The material was PBMCs, mostly from graft donor cells, obtained 360 days after TCRalphabeta/CD19-depleted stem cell transplant. The CDR3 coding sequence is TGCAGTGCTAGACCCGATTCCTACGAGCAGTACTTC. Translation gives CSARPDSYEQYF.